These 19 T cell receptor beta chains were sequenced from one sample in a study of T-cell reconstitution after alpha-beta-depleted transplantation in children. The TCRbeta library incorporated unique molecular identifiers. TCRdb called the PCR reads again in MiXCR, with one record for every CDR3 protein. The data contain 230,000 or so distinct CDR3 sequences, 9.7% of them singletons. The sample was PBMCs from the stem cell graft donor, taken from the stem cell graft. The receptors originated from a human donor who donated a stem cell graft to a child with SCID.

This clonotype was seen more than once but under ten times. This chain uses TRBV20-1 with TRBJ1-2; D not certain. This CDR3 comprises 13 residues. V dropped 4 bases and J dropped 1 base, with 10 bases sitting between them. The germline gives CDR1 DFQATT, CDR2 SNEGSKA (reference sequence). The CDR3: CSANVRVNYGYTF. The CDR3 coding sequence is TGCAGTGCTAACGTAAGGGTTAACTATGGCTACACCTTC.

This clonotype has ten or more counts. V and J are TRBV6-2 or TRBV6-3 and TRBJ2-3; 11 bases line up with TRBD2. The V gene's germline CDR1 is MNHEY and CDR2 SVGEGT. This CDR3 is 17 amino acids long. V dropped 8 bases and J dropped 5; count of bases not matched to a gene: 15. CDR3 region: CASLRPRSGGVGDTQYF. The CDR3 DNA sequence: TGTGCCAGCCTACGCCCGCGTAGCGGGGGGGTCGGAGATACGCAGTATTTT.

This clonotype turned up a few times. This rearrangement joins TRBV20-1 to TRBJ1-3; TRBD1 matches 7 bases. Germline CDR1 is DFQATT and CDR2 is SNEGSKA (reference sequence). The V gene end was trimmed by 5 bases and the J gene end by 4 bases; junction bases not matched to a gene: 5. The CDR3 runs to 13 residues. CDR3 amino acids: CSASGTVGNTIYF. DNA of the CDR3: TGCAGTGCTTCTGGGACAGTCGGAAACACCATATATTTT.

The table lists this clonotype with many counts. V gene TRBV5-5 combines with J gene TRBJ1-5; D perhaps matches TRBD1 (5 bases). The CDR3 length is 16 residues. The germline V and J ends were trimmed by 3 bases and 8 bases, with 21 bases remaining between them. Germline V lookup: CDR1 SGHKS, CDR2 YYEKEE (reference sequence). The CDR3 here is CASSWTRDGGREPQHF. As DNA, the CDR3 is TGTGCCAGCAGCTGGACCCGGGACGGCGGCCGTGAGCCCCAGCATTTT.

This clonotype was picked up many times. This CDR3 is CASSHGAGLNQETQYF. CDR3 bases: TGTGCCAGCAGCCACGGAGCGGGACTGAACCAAGAGACCCAGTACTTC. The chain is built from TRBV3-1 and TRBJ2-5; 7 bases are a match to TRBD2. Per germline, CDR1 LGHDT and CDR2 YNNKEL (reference sequence). The CDR3 totals 16 residues. V lost 3 bases, J lost 0 bases, and 7 bases stayed unmatched.

This clonotype was detected ten times or more. The CDR3 region has the DNA TGTGCCAGCAGCTTACGCCCGGCAGGTTCTGGCTCTGGGGCCAACGTCCTGACTTTC. It encodes CASSLRPAGSGSGANVLTF. J is TRBJ2-6 and V is TRBV7-2, with D unresolved. Germline V lookup: CDR1 SGHTA, CDR2 FQGNSA. V gave up 2 bases and J gave up 0 bases, with 17 bases separating them. CDR3 length: 19 residues.

There are a few counts of this clonotype. This sequence joins TRBV7-9 and TRBJ2-5; 8 bases match TRBD1. The ends lost 5 bases at V and 3 bases at J; junction bases unmatched: 5. Germline V gene data show CDR1 as SEHNR and CDR2 as FQNEAQ (reference sequence). The CDR3 extends over 14 amino acids. CDR3 in DNA: TGTGCCAGCAGCGCTCAGGGGGCGGAAGAGACCCAGTACTTC. Protein: CASSAQGAEETQYF.

This clonotype was recorded many times. The chain couples TRBV28 to TRBJ2-7, with D possibly matching TRBD2 (8 bases). Germline values: CDR1 MDHEN, CDR2 SYDVKM. Trimming removed 3 bases from V and 7 bases from J, with 34 bases in between. This CDR3 spans 20 amino acids. The CDR3 here is CASSLTRGFFGGLGELEQYF. The CDR3 DNA sequence: TGTGCCAGCAGTTTGACCAGGGGGTTCTTCGGGGGACTAGGAGAATTGGAGCAGTACTTC.

This clonotype came up many times. This rearrangement joins TRBV20-1 to TRBJ2-7; D uncertain. The CDR3 covers 15 residues. Per the germline V gene, CDR1 is DFQATT and CDR2 is SNEGSKA (reference sequence). V gave up 0 bases and J gave up 1 base, with 13 bases separating them. For the CDR3, the DNA is TGCAGTGCTAGAGACAGTTATTGGGATTCCTACGAGCAGTACTTC. It yields the protein CSARDSYWDSYEQYF.

The V and J genes are TRBV5-1 and TRBJ2-5; 12 bases match TRBD2. CDR1 and CDR2 from the germline V gene are SGHRS and YFSETQ. The ends lost 0 bases at V and 2 bases at J; junction bases unmatched: 5. The CDR3 is 17 residues long. The CDR3 DNA reads as TGCGCCAGCAGCTTGGGACTAGCGGGGGCGGAGCAAGAGACCCAGTACTTC. Translation: CASSLGLAGAEQETQYF.

Ten or more counts support this clonotype. This chain's CDR3 is CASSTAGQGAYEQYF. In DNA form, the CDR3 reads TGTGCCAGCAGCACGGCGGGACAGGGTGCTTACGAGCAGTACTTC. The chain is built from TRBV6-1 and TRBJ2-7; TRBD1 agrees at 9 bases. V was pared by 6 bases and J by 4 bases, with 10 bases of the junction left unmatched. The germline gives CDR1 MNHNS, CDR2 SASEGT. This CDR3 has 15 residues.

This clonotype has at least ten counts. The chain links TRBV4-1 to TRBJ1-1; 10 bases line up with TRBD1. V dropped 2 bases and J dropped 0; count of bases not matched to a gene: 3. The CDR3 runs to 16 residues. CDR1 MGHRA and CDR2 YSYEKL come from the germline V gene. The CDR3 here is CASSQLTGGMNTEAFF. DNA for the CDR3: TGCGCCAGCAGCCAATTGACAGGGGGCATGAACACTGAAGCTTTCTTT.

The chain combines TRBV7-7 with TRBJ2-5; D remains ambiguous. The V and J ends lost 4 bases and 2 bases respectively, with 11 bases between them. There are 14 residues in the CDR3. The germline gives CDR1 SSHAT, CDR2 FNYEAQ (reference sequence). CDR3 amino acids: CASSSLGLQETQYF. The CDR3 nucleotides are TGTGCCAGCAGCTCACTCGGCTTACAAGAGACCCAGTACTTC.

Points on this clonotype: A read error may be the cause here, since a much bigger clone is one base away. This chain uses TRBV6-1 with TRBJ2-3; 7 bases line up with TRBD1. Unmatched junction bases numbered 5, after V lost 1 base and J lost 4 bases. Germline lookup yields CDR1 MNHNS and CDR2 SASEGT. The CDR3 sequence is 15 residues long. CDR3 nucleotide sequence: TGTGCCAGCAGTGAAGTTATTACAGGGGCAGATACGCAGTATTTT. Translation gives CASSEVITGADTQYF.

The chain employs TRBV28 and TRBJ2-1; D remains ambiguous. Germline CDR1 MDHEN, CDR2 SYDVKM. This CDR3 spans 12 amino acids. Between the trimmed V and J ends, which lost 5 bases and 10 bases, there was a span of 12 bases. CDR3 residues: CASSLGIGEQFF. The DNA of the CDR3 is TGTGCCAGCAGTCTCGGTATAGGGGAGCAGTTCTTC.

This clonotype was seen at least ten times. The chain couples TRBV12-3 or TRBV12-4 to TRBJ2-7, with D possibly matching TRBD2 (7 bases). The CDR3 runs 15 residues. Trimming stripped 6 bases from V and 2 bases from J, with 17 bases between. CDR3 sequence reads: CASRKSGGHPYEQYF. CDR3 nucleotide sequence: TGTGCCAGCAGAAAGTCGGGGGGCCACCCCTACGAGCAGTACTTC.

The chain carries TRBV5-1 and TRBJ2-7; 11 bases match TRBD1. Germline assignment: CDR1 SGHRS and CDR2 YFSETQ. The CDR3 sequence is 15 residues long. With V trimmed by 5 bases and J by 7 bases, 11 bases remained unmatched. DNA of the CDR3: TGCGCCAGCAGTGTTTTCGGACAGGGGGCGGAAGAGCAGTACTTC. Protein sequence: CASSVFGQGAEEQYF.

This clonotype was counted many times. This chain joins TRBV7-2 and TRBJ2-3; unclear D gene. Germline V gives CDR1 SGHTA, CDR2 FQGNSA. The CDR3 is 14 residues long. V was shortened by 5 bases and J by 0 bases, with 9 bases between the two germline ends. CDR3 in DNA: TGTGCCAGCAGCCCGCTCTCTAGCACAGATACGCAGTATTTT. Translated: CASSPLSSTDTQYF.

This clonotype was observed a few times. This chain connects TRBV7-6 to TRBJ2-2; 7 positions agree with TRBD1. The CDR3 length is 15 residues. The germline V gene has CDR1 SGHVS and CDR2 FNYEAQ. J was trimmed by 7 bases and V by 1 base; bases with no gene match: 6. CDR3 loop: CASSLVEGGFGELFF. As DNA, the CDR3 is TGTGCCAGCAGCTTAGTAGAAGGGGGCTTCGGGGAGCTGTTTTTT.